The T cell receptor (beta chain) described here comes from a study of T cell repertoires in cytomegalovirus infection. Study background: Use of recently identified HLA-C-restricted and well-studied HLA-B-restricted CMV epitopes was part of the study.

This clonotype was observed many times. The antigen remains undetermined. TCRdb independently ran MiXCR on the reads; one entry per CDR3 protein. The table includes approximately 990,000 distinct CDR3 sequences, less than 40% detected once. This specimen consisted of cultured CD8+ T cells from PBMCs, obtained from culture after CMV antigen stimulation. The clonotype comes from a human donor in good health (CMV status not recorded). Some clones in this sample may be carry-over from other donors' samples.

The CDR3, as DNA: TGTGCCAGCAGTTTGAGCCCGAGGGGGGGTGATGGCTACACCTTC. Its translation is CASSLSPRGGDGYTF. The chain recombines TRBV12-3 or TRBV12-4 with TRBJ1-2, with D possibly matching TRBD1 (6 bases). This CDR3 spans 15 amino acids. Trimming took off 3 bases at V and 6 bases at J, with 17 bases between the two ends.